These 2 T cell receptor beta chains were all obtained from the same sample, sequenced in a study of Graves' ophthalmopathy and Graves' hyperthyroidism. As the template, RNA transcripts were used to amplify TCR beta CDR3 regions. Scientists carried out first-round RT-PCR using HTBI primers and then a second-round multiplex PCR. TCRdb redid the calling of the multiplex PCR reads with MiXCR, one entry per CDR3 protein. This sample has 1 million to 1.3 million distinct CDR3 sequences, with about two fifths found just once. The sample consisted of peripheral blood or thyroid tissue (not recorded which). These receptors were collected from an adult man with Graves' hyperthyroidism.

For this clonotype: Since a much larger clone is just one base distant, this may be a read error. Because it lacks the conserved phenylalanine or tryptophan at the end, this CDR3 is likely a read error. This chain uses TRBV5-4 with TRBJ1-1, with no clear D. Per germline, CDR1 SGHNT and CDR2 YYREEE (reference sequence). The length of the CDR3 is 12 residues. V lost 3 bases, J lost 10 bases, and 13 bases lay in between. CDR3 amino acids: CASSSPSTGAFL. The CDR3 nucleotides are TGTGCCAGCAGCTCCCCATCTACCGGAGCTTTCCTT.

This clonotype was detected only a few times. The V call is TRBV7-2, the J call TRBJ2-7, with D perhaps TRBD1 (6 bases). Germline assignment: CDR1 SGHTA and CDR2 FQGNSA. This CDR3 has 14 amino acids. Trimming stripped 6 bases from V and 3 bases from J, with 15 bases between. CDR3 protein: CASSSARGIYEQYF. The CDR3 DNA reads as TGTGCCAGCAGTTCGGCTAGGGGGATCTACGAGCAGTACTTC.